This TCR beta chain appears in the sequencing data of a study of cytomegalovirus exposure and HLA in healthy donors. With V trimmed by 4 bases and J by 5 bases, 9 bases remained unmatched. The CDR3 spans 17 residues. CDR1 and CDR2 (germline): SGHTA, FQGNSA. PCR was performed using 60 Vbeta and 13 Jbeta primers. Profiling relied on immunoSEQ multiplex PCR, and the TCRdb table lists in-frame clones only, not all of them. The data show some 120,000 clones, over 9.5% seen once. Sample: PBMCs. The source is a woman younger than 30 in good health and CMV-seropositive. The chain links TRBV7-2 to TRBJ2-7; TRBD2 aligns across 15 bases. The CDR3 loop is CASSSGTSGRLSDEQYF. The CDR3 nucleotides read TGTGCCAGCAGCTCCGGGACTAGCGGGAGGTTATCTGACGAGCAGTACTTC.